This T cell receptor beta chain was sequenced during a study of blood T cell repertoires in COVID-19 (TCRdb year 2020). Notes on the research overall: The collaborator samples originated in the United States, Italy and Spain and spanned the acute and convalescent phases of COVID-19. The material from the prospective study consisted of cDNA or gDNA derived from T cells, B-cell-depleted T cells, or PBMCs. Deeply sampled blood TCRbeta repertoires from subjects exposed to, actively infected with, or recovered from COVID-19 were included in the dataset. A freely available public database, intended as a resource for researchers studying the immune response to SARS-CoV-2, is where the repertoires were released. The samples were drawn from two sources: the first 160 participants of the ongoing ImmuneRACE study, and over 1,000 subjects contributed by 6 global collaborators. A de-identified subject ID, COVID-19 status, age in years and sex were almost always included in the sample metadata. Where available, HLA class I and class II types were obtained from metadata supplied by the sample provider rather than from assay-based typing. General study outcomes and caveats: How much clinical and demographic metadata was included differed by source and by participant, and the metadata was provided uncurated.

Of note for this clone: Its antigen has not been determined. No quality values exist for individual bases; no much larger clone is one base distant.

TCRbeta CDR3 regions were amplified from genomic DNA using the immunoSEQ Assay, a bias-controlled multiplex PCR. Regarding the original processing steps: The number of nucleated cells in each sample was estimated by amplification of reference gene primers within the assay. To quantify the absolute abundance of each unique TCRbeta CDR3 rearrangement, sequence reads were collapsed and filtered. Productive Simpson clonality was computed per sample as the square root of Simpson's diversity index over productive rearrangements. In TCRdb, the immuneACCESS table is reduced to in-frame sequences with V and J assigned. These tables do not hold every clone; where another copy was compared, an unresolved V gene accounts for under half, and the others remain unexplained. V and J calls plus clone size are reproduced from that table; the DNA served to infer D and trimming. The sample records approximately 77,000 clones, around three quarters of which are singletons. The ten largest make up under 5.5% of the sample.

The CDR3 runs 15 residues from the cysteine to the phenylalanine. Only the CDR3 portion is preserved as DNA: 45 bases, with reading frame beginning at the first base. A distance of 10 bases separates the germline ends of V and J, which lose 0 bases and 1 base respectively. According to the germline V gene (reference sequence), CDR1 reads SGHKS and CDR2 reads YYEKEE. Whole blood was collected in K2EDTA tubes by collaborating institutions according to the institutions' own protocols. For TCRbeta analysis, collaborators shipped samples in one of three forms: frozen whole blood, isolated PBMCs, or DNA extracted from either of those sample types.

Sequenced: peripheral blood. The sequence links TRBV5-5 to TRBJ1-1; the D gene lacks a confident call. The clonotype originates from a woman in her sixties or seventies with acute or convalescent COVID-19. The DNA sequence reads TGTGCCAGCAGCTTGGTATTGGGAGCGAACACTGAAGCTTTCTTT. The translation is CASSLVLGANTEAFF.